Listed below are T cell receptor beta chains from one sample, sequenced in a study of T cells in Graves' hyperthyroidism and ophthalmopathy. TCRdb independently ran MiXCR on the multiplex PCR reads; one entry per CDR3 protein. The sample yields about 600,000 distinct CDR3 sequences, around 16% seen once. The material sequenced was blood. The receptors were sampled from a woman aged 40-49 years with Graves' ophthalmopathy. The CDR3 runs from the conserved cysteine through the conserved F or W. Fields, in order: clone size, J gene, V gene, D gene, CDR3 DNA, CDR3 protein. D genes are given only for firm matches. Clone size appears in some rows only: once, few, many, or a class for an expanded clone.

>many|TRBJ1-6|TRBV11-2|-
TGTGCCAGCAGCTTAGGCCAGTATAATTCACCCCTCCACTTT
CASSLGQYNSPLHF
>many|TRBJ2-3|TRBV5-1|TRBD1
TGCGCCAGCAGCTTAAGTGCCGGGACAGGGGACTATACGCAGTATTTT
CASSLSAGTGDYTQYF
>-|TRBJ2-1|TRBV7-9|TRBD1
TGTGCCAGCAGCCAAGATGGACAGGGACAGGGTTACAATGAGCAGTTCTTC
CASSQDGQGQGYNEQFF
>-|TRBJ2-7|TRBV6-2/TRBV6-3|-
TGTGCCAGCGCGGGGGCAGGGTTCAACGAGCAGTACTTC
CASAGAGFNEQYF
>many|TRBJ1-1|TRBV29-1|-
TGCAGCGTTCAGGCTCAGGGATACTTTGAAGCTTTCTTT
CSVQAQGYFEAFF
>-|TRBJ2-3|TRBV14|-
TGTGCCAGCAGCCAAGATCGGAGGGCCAAGACAGATACGCAGTATTTT
CASSQDRRAKTDTQYF
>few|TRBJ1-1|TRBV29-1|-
TGCAGCGTTGCGGAGTACACTGAAGCTTTCTTT
CSVAEYTEAFF
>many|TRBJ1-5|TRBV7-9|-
TGTGCCAGCACACCACAGGATCCGAGGACAACTAGCAATCAGCCCCAGCATTTT
CASTPQDPRTTSNQPQHF
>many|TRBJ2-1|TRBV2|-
TGTGCCAGCAGTGAGGATAGTGTCAATGAGCAGTTCTTC
CASSEDSVNEQFF
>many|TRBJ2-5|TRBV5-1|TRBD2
TGCGCCAGCAGTATACTAGCGGGGTCCCAAGAGACCCAGTACTTC
CASSILAGSQETQYF
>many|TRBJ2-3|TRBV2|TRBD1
TGTGCCAGCTTCGAAGGGGGCAGGGGGCACACAGATACGCAGTATTTT
CASFEGGRGHTDTQYF
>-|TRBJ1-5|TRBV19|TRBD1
TGTGCCAGTAGTCCATGGGACAGGGGGGAGCAGCCCCAGCATTTT
CASSPWDRGEQPQHF
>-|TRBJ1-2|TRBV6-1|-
TGTGCCAGCAGTGCCTTTCCCCCTGACAGAAACTATGGCTACACCTTC
CASSAFPPDRNYGYTF
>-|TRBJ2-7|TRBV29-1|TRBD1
TGCAGCGTGGAACTCTCCGGGACAGGCTGGCGGGAGCAGTACTTC
CSVELSGTGWREQYF
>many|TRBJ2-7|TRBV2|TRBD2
TGTGCCAGCAGCTATCCGACTAGCGGGATATCCTACGAGCAGTACTTC
CASSYPTSGISYEQYF
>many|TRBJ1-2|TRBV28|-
TGTGCCACCTCTTCGATTGGGACCTCTAACTATGGCTACACCTTC
CATSSIGTSNYGYTF
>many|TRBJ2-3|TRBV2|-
TGTGCCAGCACTCCCGGGCTGGGGGCGACGCAGTATTTT
CASTPGLGATQYF
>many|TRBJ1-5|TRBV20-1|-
TGCAGTGCTAGAGAGGGAGGGGGGGGCTATAGCAATCAGCCCCAGCATTTT
CSAREGGGGYSNQPQHF
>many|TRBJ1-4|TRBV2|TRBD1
TGTGCCAGCAGTGCGCCGGGGACAGGGGATGAAAAACTGTTTTTT
CASSAPGTGDEKLFF
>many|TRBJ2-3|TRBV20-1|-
TGCAGTGCTAGAGTTCCTGGGGTCACAGATACGCAGTATTTT
CSARVPGVTDTQYF
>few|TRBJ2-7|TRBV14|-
TGTGCCAGCAGCCAAGATATCGGCTACGAGCAGTACTTC
CASSQDIGYEQYF
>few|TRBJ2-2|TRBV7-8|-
TGTGCCAGCAGCTTAAGGGTTTGGAACACCGGGGAGCTGTTTTTT
CASSLRVWNTGELFF
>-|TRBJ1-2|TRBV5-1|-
TGCGCCAGCAGTTTTGGGGGCAGCCAGATCTATGGCTACACCTTC
CASSFGGSQIYGYTF
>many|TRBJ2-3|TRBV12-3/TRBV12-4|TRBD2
TGTGCCAGCAGTTTATCGCTAGCGGGTACAGCAGATACGCAGTATTTT
CASSLSLAGTADTQYF
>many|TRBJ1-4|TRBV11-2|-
TGTGCCAGCAGCTTACGACGTGGTTACGCTAATGAAAAACTGTTTTTT
CASSLRRGYANEKLFF
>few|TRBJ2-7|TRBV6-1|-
TGTGCCAGCAGTGATGGGGGGTTCAGCTCCTACGAGCAGTACTTC
CASSDGGFSSYEQYF
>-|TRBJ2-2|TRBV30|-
TGTGCCCAAAAGGAGGGGCCGAACACCGGGGAGCTGTTTTTT
CAQKEGPNTGELFF
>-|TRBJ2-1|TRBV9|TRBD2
TGTGCCAGCAGCGTATTCGGGGGGGCCTCTCATGAGCAGTTCTTC
CASSVFGGASHEQFF
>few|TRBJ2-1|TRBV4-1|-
TGCGCCAGCAGCCAAGCTGGGGGAGATGAGCAGTTCTTC
CASSQAGGDEQFF
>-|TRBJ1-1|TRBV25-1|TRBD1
TGTGCCACCCAGGACAGGGGGGACACTGAAGCTTTCTTT
CATQDRGDTEAFF
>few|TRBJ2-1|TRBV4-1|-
TGCGCCAGCAGCTATTCAGCTTCAGGGTACAATGAGCAGTTCTTC
CASSYSASGYNEQFF
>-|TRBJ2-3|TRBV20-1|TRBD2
TGCAGTGCTAGAGATCGGCGGGAGAGGGGCACAGATACGCAGTATTTT
CSARDRRERGTDTQYF
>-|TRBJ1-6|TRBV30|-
TGTGCCTGGAGGAAACAGGTTAATTCACCCCTCCACTTT
CAWRKQVNSPLHF
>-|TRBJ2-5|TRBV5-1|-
TGTGCCAGCAGCTTGCTTTTCTCCGAGAACCAAGAGACCCAGTACTTC
CASSLLFSENQETQYF
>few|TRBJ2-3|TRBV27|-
TGTGCCAGCAGTTCACCAACCCGGGGCTGGGCAGATACGCAGTATTTT
CASSSPTRGWADTQYF
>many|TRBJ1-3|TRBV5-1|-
TGCGCCAGCAGCTTGGCGGGACGGGGAGCTGGAAACACCATATATTTT
CASSLAGRGAGNTIYF